This is a list of T cell receptor beta chains from one sample in a study of post-analysis software for immune sequencing data. One entry per CDR3 protein results from TCRdb running MiXCR on the PCR reads. The data hold 800,000 to 950,000 distinct CDR3 sequences, with 53% observed a single time. Sequenced input: blood. The source is a girl between 10 and 17 years old with multiple sclerosis. The CDR3 runs from the conserved cysteine through the conserved F or W. A D gene is named only where the DNA matches it firmly. Rows give clone size only sometimes, using once, few, many, or a class for an expanded clone.

V gene,clone size,J gene,D gene,CDR3 protein,CDR3 DNA
TRBV10-3,NA,TRBJ2-7,TRBD2,CAISDPGGSHEQYF,TGTGCCATCAGTGATCCCGGGGGGTCCCACGAGCAGTACTTC
TRBV5-1,once,TRBJ1-6,TRBD1,CASSIRGGNSPLHF,TGCGCCAGCAGCATTAGAGGGGGCAATTCACCCCTCCACTTT
TRBV29-1,NA,TRBJ2-1,TRBD2,CSVWSGSSYNEQFF,TGCAGCGTATGGAGCGGGAGCTCCTACAATGAGCAGTTCTTC
TRBV2,few,TRBJ2-7,NA,CASQQATDGYEQYF,TGTGCGAGTCAACAGGCAACGGACGGCTACGAGCAGTACTTC
TRBV20-1,once,TRBJ2-5,NA,CSATDPAGTQYF,TGCAGTGCAACGGACCCGGCGGGGACCCAGTACTTC
TRBV10-2,NA,TRBJ2-7,NA,CASREPGLVSYEQYF,TGCGCCAGCAGGGAGCCGGGACTGGTCAGCTACGAGCAGTACTTC
TRBV29-1,NA,TRBJ2-1,TRBD2,CSVGGLADEQFF,TGCAGCGTGGGTGGGCTAGCGGACGAGCAGTTCTTC
TRBV2,once,TRBJ2-1,NA,CASSDGWVGMSSYNEQFF,TGTGCCAGCAGTGATGGGTGGGTTGGGATGAGCTCCTACAATGAGCAGTTCTTC
TRBV5-1,many,TRBJ2-7,NA,CASSLVGGEQYF,TGTGCCAGCAGTTTAGTAGGGGGCGAGCAGTACTTC
TRBV24-1,NA,TRBJ2-1,NA,CATSDLSNEQFF,TGTGCCACCAGTGATTTGAGCAATGAGCAGTTCTTC
TRBV20-1,NA,TRBJ1-2,TRBD1,CSALDRGFYGYTF,TGCAGTGCTCTCGACAGGGGCTTCTATGGCTACACCTTC
TRBV20-1,few,TRBJ2-3,NA,CSARVGEDTQYF,TGCAGTGCTCGGGTGGGTGAAGATACGCAGTATTTT
TRBV4-1,NA,TRBJ1-2,NA,CASSQGASMDYGYTF,TGCGCCAGCAGCCAAGGAGCCAGCATGGACTATGGCTACACCTTC
TRBV20-1,few,TRBJ2-1,NA,CSATTLGDTTAHNEQFF,TGCAGTGCTACAACCCTTGGGGACACCACAGCCCACAATGAGCAGTTCTTC
TRBV15,NA,TRBJ2-1,NA,CATSTGNYNEQFF,TGTGCCACCAGCACCGGGAACTACAATGAGCAGTTCTTC
TRBV24-1,NA,TRBJ2-3,TRBD2,CATSDWGTSGGSDTQYF,TGTGCCACCAGTGATTGGGGGACTAGCGGGGGATCAGATACGCAGTATTTT
TRBV12-3/TRBV12-4,NA,TRBJ2-3,TRBD2,CASRSTSGGNTDTQYF,TGTGCCAGCAGATCGACTAGCGGGGGGAACACAGATACACAGTATTTT
TRBV28,few,TRBJ2-6,NA,CASSLSSQGTGANVLTF,TGTGCCAGCAGTCTCTCCTCCCAGGGGACTGGGGCCAACGTCCTGACTTTC
TRBV7-2,NA,TRBJ2-7,NA,CASSLTSMAGAFSYEQYF,TGTGCCAGCAGCTTAACGTCAATGGCTGGAGCGTTCTCCTACGAGCAGTACTTC
TRBV6-2/TRBV6-3,NA,TRBJ2-7,NA,CASSPRGHSYEQYF,TGTGCCAGCAGTCCCCGGGGCCACTCCTACGAGCAGTACTTC
TRBV20-1,NA,TRBJ2-1,NA,CSAIKTSSYNEQFF,TGCAGTGCTATCAAGACGAGCTCCTACAATGAGCAGTTCTTC
TRBV5-1,once,TRBJ1-2,NA,CASSLALEASYGYTF,TGCGCCAGCAGCTTGGCCCTCGAAGCTAGCTATGGCTACACCTTC
TRBV6-6,few,TRBJ2-1,NA,CASSPTAGGPYNEQFF,TGTGCCAGCAGTCCCACTGCCGGGGGGCCCTACAATGAGCAGTTCTTC
TRBV4-2,NA,TRBJ2-3,TRBD2,CASSQDGSGQFTDTQYF,TGTGCCAGCAGCCAAGATGGTAGCGGGCAGTTCACAGATACGCAGTATTTT
TRBV20-1,NA,TRBJ2-7,NA,CSANLYGEQYF,TGCAGTGCTAATTTATATGGTGAGCAGTACTTC
TRBV10-3,NA,TRBJ2-7,TRBD2,CAISEIRLAGAGEQYF,TGTGCCATCAGTGAGATCCGACTAGCGGGAGCTGGGGAGCAGTACTTC
TRBV7-9,NA,TRBJ2-7,TRBD2,CASSPPLCGVAGDEQYF,TGTGCCAGCAGCCCCCCTCTGTGCGGGGTAGCGGGGGACGAGCAGTACTTC
TRBV7-8,NA,TRBJ2-4,TRBD2,CASSLYGRGGTKQYF,TGTGCCAGCAGCCTCTACGGCCGAGGAGGGACTAAGCAGTACTTC
TRBV21-1,NA,TRBJ2-7,NA,CASSKGGQGTYEQYF,TGTGCCAGCAGCAAAGGAGGGCAGGGCACCTACGAGCAGTACTTC
TRBV20-1,NA,TRBJ1-2,NA,CSARGREGDYGYTF,TGCAGTGCTAGAGGCCGGGAGGGGGACTATGGCTACACCTTC
TRBV20-1,NA,TRBJ2-7,TRBD1,CSAREPGQGAYEQYF,TGCAGTGCTAGAGAACCGGGACAGGGGGCCTACGAGCAGTACTTC
TRBV10-3,NA,TRBJ2-3,TRBD2,CAIGRGLANTDTQYF,TGTGCCATCGGTCGGGGACTAGCTAACACAGATACGCAGTATTTT
TRBV5-8,NA,TRBJ2-2,TRBD1,CASSLPFIQGPGELFF,TGTGCCAGCAGCTTGCCTTTCATACAGGGGCCCGGGGAGCTGTTTTTT
TRBV10-3,NA,TRBJ2-3,TRBD2,CASHRTSGSQRTDTQYF,TGTGCCAGCCATCGGACTAGCGGGAGTCAACGCACAGATACGCAGTATTTT
TRBV5-1,NA,TRBJ1-4,NA,CASSLDSPETNEKLFF,TGCGCCAGCAGCTTGGACAGCCCGGAAACTAATGAAAAACTGTTTTTT
TRBV19,NA,TRBJ2-7,NA,CASSISLGKVGEQYF,TGTGCCAGTAGTATCTCTCTGGGGAAGGTCGGCGAGCAGTACTTC
TRBV20-1,NA,TRBJ1-1,NA,CSADGQLNTEAFF,TGCAGTGCTGACGGACAGTTGAACACTGAAGCTTTCTTT
TRBV5-1,few,TRBJ2-6,TRBD1,CASSSNPGTAGANVLTF,TGCGCCAGCAGCTCGAACCCTGGGACAGCTGGGGCCAACGTCCTGACTTTC
TRBV29-1,few,TRBJ1-2,TRBD1,CSVVGQGNYGYTF,TGCAGCGTTGTCGGACAGGGGAACTATGGCTACACCTTC
TRBV29-1,NA,TRBJ1-2,NA,CSVELADQDPCGYTF,TGCAGCGTTGAGCTGGCAGACCAGGATCCCTGTGGCTACACCTTC
TRBV10-3,NA,TRBJ2-7,TRBD1,CAIRRTGIGTEQYF,TGTGCCATCAGGAGGACAGGGATAGGTACCGAGCAGTACTTC
TRBV7-9,NA,TRBJ2-7,NA,CASSPGGPSEQYF,TGTGCCAGCAGCCCTGGGGGTCCTTCCGAGCAGTACTTC
TRBV13,NA,TRBJ2-7,TRBD2,CASSLELAGYNYEQYF,TGTGCCAGCAGCTTAGAACTAGCGGGATATAACTACGAGCAGTACTTC
TRBV20-1,NA,TRBJ2-5,TRBD2,CSANIAGGSKETQYF,TGCAGTGCAAATATAGCGGGAGGATCGAAAGAGACCCAGTACTTC
TRBV19,NA,TRBJ2-1,TRBD2,CASSSLAGVRVQHEQFF,TGTGCCAGTAGTAGCCTAGCGGGAGTGCGGGTACAGCATGAGCAGTTCTTC
TRBV5-1,NA,TRBJ2-7,TRBD1,CASSLVPGQRTYEQYF,TGCGCCAGCAGCTTGGTCCCGGGACAGCGTACCTACGAGCAGTACTTC
TRBV19,few,TRBJ2-7,NA,CASSNRESYEQYF,TGTGCCAGTAGCAACAGGGAGTCCTACGAGCAGTACTTC
TRBV20-1,NA,TRBJ1-1,NA,CSVGAAWKTEAFF,TGCAGTGTGGGGGCGGCGTGGAAGACTGAAGCTTTCTTT
TRBV12-3/TRBV12-4,NA,TRBJ1-1,NA,CASSFPPKGPEAFF,TGTGCCAGCAGTTTTCCTCCGAAGGGGCCTGAAGCTTTCTTT
TRBV21-1,few,TRBJ2-3,NA,CASSKVVQEPSSTDTQYF,TGTGCCAGCAGCAAAGTCGTACAAGAACCCTCCAGCACAGATACGCAGTATTTT